These 21 T cell receptor beta chains originate from one sample sequenced in a study of blood T cell repertoires in COVID-19. Measured with immunoSEQ multiplex PCR; TCRdb has only the in-frame clones, and not every one. The sample includes about 74,000 clones, roughly 85% of them seen just once. The sequencing input was peripheral blood. Every receptor here comes from a man aged 45 to 65 with acute or convalescent COVID-19.

This chain joins TRBV3-1 (or the pseudogene TRBV3-2) and TRBJ2-5; weak D call: TRBD1 (5 bases). The CDR3 covers 14 residues. Trimming stripped 4 bases from V and 2 bases from J, with 11 bases between. Germline values: CDR1 LGHDT, CDR2 YNNKEL (reference sequence). This CDR3 reads CASSLLRGQETQYF. The CDR3 DNA reads as TGTGCCAGCAGCCTGCTTAGGGGTCAAGAGACCCAGTACTTC.

CDR3 DNA sequence: TGCGCCAGCAGCTTGTCTGGCACAGATACGCAGTATTTT. Translated: CASSLSGTDTQYF. The rearrangement uses TRBV5-1 and TRBJ2-3; D remains ambiguous. CDR1 and CDR2 (germline): SGHRS, YFSETQ. V lost 1 base and J lost 1, with 4 bases in between. This CDR3 spans 13 amino acids.

The rearrangement links TRBV5-1 to TRBJ1-6, with 8 bases that match TRBD1. V was pared by 5 bases and J by 8 bases, with 3 bases of the junction left unmatched. This CDR3 comprises 13 residues. Germline CDR1 SGHRS, CDR2 YFSETQ. The DNA of the CDR3 is TGCGCCAGCAGGACAGGGGAGGATTCACCCCTCCACTTT. It is translated as CASRTGEDSPLHF.

The count of this clone is one. This CDR3 reads CASSLWAVGQPQHF. In DNA, the CDR3 is TGTGCCAGCAGCTTATGGGCAGTAGGTCAGCCCCAGCATTTT. This rearrangement joins TRBV7-8 to TRBJ1-5; no reliable D call. Germline loops: CDR1 SGHVS, CDR2 FQNEAQ. V was pared by 2 bases and J by 6 bases, with 11 bases between. The CDR3 has 14 residues.

V gene TRBV5-1 combines with J gene TRBJ2-7; 8 nucleotides line up with TRBD1. V dropped 2 bases and J dropped 3; count of bases not matched to a gene: 10. Germline V lookup: CDR1 SGHRS, CDR2 YFSETQ. The CDR3 length is 16 residues. The CDR3 loop reads CASSFTTGTGFYEQYF. In DNA form, the CDR3 reads TGCGCCAGCAGCTTTACAACCGGGACAGGATTCTACGAGCAGTACTTC.

The chain links TRBV18 to TRBJ1-1; a weak D match, TRBD1 (6 bases). This CDR3 contains 14 residues. Trimming shortened V by 0 bases and J by 4 bases, and 9 bases separated the two germline ends. Germline loops: CDR1 KGHSH, CDR2 LQKENI. The CDR3: CASSPPDSSTEAFF. CDR3 bases: TGTGCCAGCTCACCACCGGACAGCTCCACTGAAGCTTTCTTT.

The chain recombines TRBV6-5 with TRBJ2-3; 10 nucleotides line up with TRBD1. The CDR3 has 15 residues. Germline CDR1 reads MNHEY; CDR2 reads SVGAGI. J was trimmed by 5 bases and V by 1 base; bases with no gene match: 3. CDR3 DNA sequence: TGTGCCAGCAGTTACTTGGGACAGGGGATAGATACGCAGTATTTT. Protein sequence: CASSYLGQGIDTQYF.

The V and J genes are TRBV9 and TRBJ2-3; 8 positions agree with TRBD2. The germline gives CDR1 SGDLS, CDR2 YYNGEE. Trimming removed 3 bases from V and 6 bases from J; junction bases left unmatched: 6. The CDR3 covers 14 residues. The CDR3 here is CASSGTSFEDTQYF. CDR3 sequence (DNA): TGTGCCAGCAGCGGGACTAGCTTCGAGGATACGCAGTATTTT.

This chain connects TRBV5-1 to TRBJ1-1; TRBD1 matches 8 bases. Looked up from germline, CDR1 is SGHRS and CDR2 is YFSETQ. V gave up 3 bases and J gave up 1 base; unmatched junction bases: 5. CDR3 size: 15 residues. DNA of the CDR3: TGCGCCAGCAGCTCCATGACAGGGGAGAACACTGAAGCTTTCTTT. Translation: CASSSMTGENTEAFF.

This chain joins TRBV11-3 and TRBJ2-5, with D possibly matching TRBD2 (6 bases). CDR3 size: 18 residues. The V end was cut by 1 base, the J end by 0 bases, with 18 bases between. The V gene's germline CDR1 is SGHNT and CDR2 YENEEA. The CDR3 region has the DNA TGTGCCAGCAGCTTAGCCCCTCGGGACTCAAAAGACCAAGAGACCCAGTACTTC. The encoded protein is CASSLAPRDSKDQETQYF.

By sample fraction, this clone is medium-sized. The chain carries TRBV19 and TRBJ2-1, with TRBD2 matching 7 bases. Germline values: CDR1 LNHDA, CDR2 SQIVND (reference sequence). V dropped 9 bases and J dropped 9; count of bases not matched to a gene: 17. The CDR3 has 15 residues. The CDR3 here is CASNPWGGTIGEQFF. The CDR3 nucleotides read TGTGCCAGCAACCCTTGGGGGGGGACCATCGGTGAGCAGTTCTTC.

The V gene is TRBV4-1, the J gene TRBJ2-1, with a possible D match to TRBD1 (6 bases). V lost 0 bases to trimming and J lost 0 bases, with 12 bases between them. The germline gives CDR1 MGHRA, CDR2 YSYEKL. The length of the CDR3 is 17 residues. For the CDR3, the DNA is TGCGCCAGCAGCCAAGATATTAGGGGGAGCTCCTACAATGAGCAGTTCTTC. Translating it yields CASSQDIRGSSYNEQFF.

The chain has TRBV6-5 and TRBJ2-3; 7 bases map to TRBD1. This CDR3 has 14 amino acids. In germline, CDR1 is MNHEY, CDR2 SVGAGI. Germline trimming cut 6 bases from V and 2 bases from J; bases unmatched to any gene: 5. In DNA, the CDR3 is TGTGCCAGCAGCGGGACAGACCCCACAGATACGCAGTATTTT. Encoded protein: CASSGTDPTDTQYF.

This chain joins TRBV6-5 and TRBJ2-5, with D possibly matching TRBD2 (7 bases). V lost 8 bases and J 2 bases, leaving 15 bases between the germline ends. The CDR3 covers 14 residues. Germline values: CDR1 MNHEY, CDR2 SVGAGI. The CDR3 loop reads CASQAGAEQETQYF. The CDR3, as DNA: TGTGCCAGCCAGGCGGGGGCAGAGCAAGAGACCCAGTACTTC.

This chain joins TRBV6-5 and TRBJ1-2; the D gene is possibly TRBD1 (5 bases). V lost 2 bases, J lost 5 bases, and 15 bases lay in between. CDR3 size: 15 residues. Germline V gene lookup returns CDR1 MNHEY and CDR2 SVGAGI. CDR3 sequence reads: CASSYRGRSEYGYTF. For the CDR3, the DNA is TGTGCCAGCAGTTACAGGGGCCGCTCAGAGTATGGCTACACCTTC.

This clone was recorded a few times. The chain links TRBV2 to TRBJ2-7; 8 bases map to TRBD2. The germline CDR1 and CDR2 sequences are SNHLY and FYNNEI. V trimming: 4 bases; J trimming: 2 bases; junction bases outside the gene matches: 10. The CDR3 length is 16 residues. CDR3 loop: CASSGPGLGGTYEQYF. In nucleotides, the CDR3 is TGTGCCAGCAGTGGACCGGGACTAGGCGGGACCTACGAGCAGTACTTC.

The chain employs TRBV7-3 and TRBJ2-1; 7 bases are a match to TRBD2. The CDR3 has 13 residues. Germline V lookup: CDR1 SGHTA, CDR2 FQGTGA. V trimming: 4 bases; J trimming: 6 bases; junction bases outside the gene matches: 3. CDR3 in DNA: TGTGCCAGCAGCTCGGGGAGGGCCAATGAGCAGTTCTTC. It yields the protein CASSSGRANEQFF.

The chain joins TRBV5-1 to TRBJ2-7; D is possibly TRBD2 (6 bases). The CDR3 covers 15 residues. V lost 0 bases to trimming and J lost 6 bases, with 16 bases between them. CDR1 is SGHRS and CDR2 is YFSETQ in the germline V gene. CDR3 amino acids: CASSLGVTSFFEQYF. The CDR3 nucleotides are TGCGCCAGCAGCTTGGGGGTGACTAGTTTTTTCGAGCAGTACTTC.

The chain uses TRBV24-1 and TRBJ2-3; D possibly corresponds to TRBD1 (6 bases). Germline V gene lookup returns CDR1 KGHDR and CDR2 SFDVKD. The CDR3 sequence is 12 residues long. V was pared by 5 bases and J by 8 bases, with 10 bases between. CDR3 coding DNA: TGTGCCACCAGTGCCTTACAGGGTACGCAGTATTTT. Residues: CATSALQGTQYF.

This clone came up once. The chain employs TRBV7-3 and TRBJ2-3; D might be TRBD2 (6 bases). The CDR3 sequence is 14 residues long. Germline assignment: CDR1 SGHTA and CDR2 FQGTGA. The ends were cut back, 5 bases at V and 1 base at J, with 10 bases in the middle. In nucleotides, the CDR3 is TGTGCCAGCAGCCGTTCGGGGGGCACAGATACGCAGTATTTT. It yields the protein CASSRSGGTDTQYF.

J is TRBJ1-6 and V is TRBV2; weak D call: TRBD1 (5 bases). This CDR3 comprises 15 residues. Trimming took 6 bases from V and 6 from J, leaving 15 bases between them. Germline CDR1 and CDR2: SNHLY and FYNNEI. The DNA of the CDR3 is TGTGCCAGCAGAGCGACGGGGGGGGTTAATTCACCCCTCCACTTT. Its protein is CASRATGGVNSPLHF. The full variable domain, rest sourced from reference TRBV2 and TRBJ1-6, is EPEVTQTPSHQVTQMGQEVILRCVPISNHLYFYWYRQILGQKVEFLVSFYNNEISEKSEIFDDQFSVERPDGSNFTLKIRSTKLEDSAMYFCASRATGGVNSPLHFGNGTRLTVT.